The clone carrying this TCR beta chain was detected a few times. Its target is not known. As the method for making TCR beta libraries, quantitative 5'-RACE with molecular barcodes was used. TCRdb used MiXCR to reprocess the 5' RACE reads, holding one entry per CDR3 protein. The sample holds 30,000 to 45,000 distinct CDR3 sequences, more than 15% seen once. The sample originates from a study of CD8 T cells in ankylosing spondylitis. Study-level results: Several of the motif variants were reported before in synovial fluid and blood from reactive arthritis. Reports say disease-linked clones showed up significantly more in matched ankylosing spondylitis synovial fluid. Blood from ankylosing spondylitis patients appeared to carry a characteristic roughly 8-variant TCR beta motif.

The germline CDR1 and CDR2 sequences are SGHRS and YFSETQ. The CDR3 is made up of 13 amino acids. The V end was cut by 0 bases, the J end by 9 bases, with 10 bases between. The sequence was collected from a male donor with ankylosing spondylitis or in good health (not recorded which). The sample comprised blood. The V gene is TRBV5-1, the J gene TRBJ2-1, with D possibly being TRBD2 (5 bases). CDR3 bases: TGCGCCAGCAGCTTGGGCCGGCTAGCTGAGCAGTTCTTC. Amino acid sequence: CASSLGRLAEQFF.